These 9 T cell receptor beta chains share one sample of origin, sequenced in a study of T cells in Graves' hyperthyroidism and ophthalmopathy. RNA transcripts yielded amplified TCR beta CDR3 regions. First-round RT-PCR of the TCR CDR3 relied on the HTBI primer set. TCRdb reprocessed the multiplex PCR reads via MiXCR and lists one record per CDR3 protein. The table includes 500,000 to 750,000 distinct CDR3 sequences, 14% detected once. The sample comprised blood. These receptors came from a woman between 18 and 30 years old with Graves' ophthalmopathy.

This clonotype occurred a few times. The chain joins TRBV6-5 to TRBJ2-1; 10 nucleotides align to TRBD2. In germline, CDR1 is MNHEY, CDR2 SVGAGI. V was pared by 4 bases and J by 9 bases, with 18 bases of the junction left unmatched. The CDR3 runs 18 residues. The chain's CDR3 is CASSLLLLTSGDPSEQFF. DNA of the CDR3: TGTGCCAGCAGTTTGCTACTCCTAACTAGCGGGGATCCCAGTGAGCAGTTCTTC.

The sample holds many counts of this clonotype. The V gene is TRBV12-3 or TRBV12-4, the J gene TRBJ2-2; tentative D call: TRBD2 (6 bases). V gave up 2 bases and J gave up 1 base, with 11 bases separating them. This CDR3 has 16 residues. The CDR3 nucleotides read TGTGCCAGCAGTTTAACGGCGGGACTGAACACCGGGGAGCTGTTTTTT. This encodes CASSLTAGLNTGELFF.

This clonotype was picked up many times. The CDR3 loop reads CASSLASGTAPQSSYNEQFF. CDR3 DNA sequence: TGTGCCAGCAGCTTAGCGTCTGGGACAGCTCCACAAAGCTCCTACAATGAGCAGTTCTTC. The V call is TRBV11-1, the J call TRBJ2-1; TRBD1 matches at 7 bases. J was trimmed by 0 bases and V by 0 bases; bases with no gene match: 14. Germline V CDR1 and CDR2: SGHAT, FQDESV (reference sequence). This CDR3 is 20 amino acids long.

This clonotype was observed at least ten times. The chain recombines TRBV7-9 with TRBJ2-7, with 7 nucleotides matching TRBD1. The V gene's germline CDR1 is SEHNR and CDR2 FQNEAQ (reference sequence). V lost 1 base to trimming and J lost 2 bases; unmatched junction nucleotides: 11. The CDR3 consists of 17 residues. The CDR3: CASSLVRAGQETYEQYF. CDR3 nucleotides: TGTGCCAGCAGCTTAGTGCGGGCCGGACAGGAGACCTACGAGCAGTACTTC. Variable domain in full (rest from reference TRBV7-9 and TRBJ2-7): DTGVSQNPRHKITKRGQNVTFRCDPISEHNRLYWYRQTLGQGPEFLTYFQNEAQLEKSRLLSDRFSAERPKGSFSTLEIQRTEQGDSAMYLCASSLVRAGQETYEQYFGPGTRLTVT.

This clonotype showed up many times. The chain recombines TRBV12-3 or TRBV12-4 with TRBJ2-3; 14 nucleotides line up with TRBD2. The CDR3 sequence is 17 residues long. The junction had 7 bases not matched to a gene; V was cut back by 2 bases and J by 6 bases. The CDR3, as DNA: TGTGCCAGCAGTTTAACGACTAGCGGGAGGGCCACGGATACGCAGTATTTT. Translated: CASSLTTSGRATDTQYF.

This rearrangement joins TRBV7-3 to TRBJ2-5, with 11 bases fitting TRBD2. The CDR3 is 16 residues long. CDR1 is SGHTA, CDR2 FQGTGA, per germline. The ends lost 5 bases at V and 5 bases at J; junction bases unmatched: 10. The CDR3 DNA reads TGTGCCAGCAGCGCGGACTTAGCGGGAGGGTCCGAGACCCAGTACTTC. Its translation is CASSADLAGGSETQYF.

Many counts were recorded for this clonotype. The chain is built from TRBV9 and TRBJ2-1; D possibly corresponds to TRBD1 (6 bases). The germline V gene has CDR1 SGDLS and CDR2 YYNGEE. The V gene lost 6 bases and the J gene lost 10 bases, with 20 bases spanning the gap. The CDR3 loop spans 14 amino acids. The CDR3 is CASTLRGTSVEQFF. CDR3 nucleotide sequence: TGTGCCAGCACCCTTAGGGGGACGTCTGTAGAGCAGTTCTTC.

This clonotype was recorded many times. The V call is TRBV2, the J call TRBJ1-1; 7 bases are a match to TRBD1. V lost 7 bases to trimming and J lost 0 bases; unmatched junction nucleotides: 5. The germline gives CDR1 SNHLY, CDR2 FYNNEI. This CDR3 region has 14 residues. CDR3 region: CASTGQYMNTEAFF. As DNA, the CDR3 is TGTGCCAGCACGGGACAGTACATGAACACTGAAGCTTTCTTT. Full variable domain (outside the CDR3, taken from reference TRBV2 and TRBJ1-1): EPEVTQTPSHQVTQMGQEVILRCVPISNHLYFYWYRQILGQKVEFLVSFYNNEISEKSEIFDDQFSVERPDGSNFTLKIRSTKLEDSAMYFCASTGQYMNTEAFFGQGTRLTVV.

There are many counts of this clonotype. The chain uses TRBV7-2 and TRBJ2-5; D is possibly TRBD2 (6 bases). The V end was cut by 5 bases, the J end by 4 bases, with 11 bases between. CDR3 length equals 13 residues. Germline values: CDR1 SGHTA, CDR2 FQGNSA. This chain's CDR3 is CASSPGTSETQYF. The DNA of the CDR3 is TGTGCCAGCAGCCCGGGGACTTCAGAGACCCAGTACTTC.